The rows below give T cell receptor beta chains drawn from one sample of a study of Graves' ophthalmopathy and Graves' hyperthyroidism. TCRdb used MiXCR to reprocess the multiplex PCR reads, holding one entry per CDR3 protein. This sample yields about 370,000 distinct CDR3 sequences, of which 15% to 20% are seen a single time; 2% to 3% belongs to the top ten. The material sequenced was peripheral blood. Receptors originate from an adult woman with stable Graves' hyperthyroidism. The CDR3 runs from the conserved cysteine through the conserved F or W. A D gene is named only where the DNA matches it firmly. Rows give clone size only sometimes, using once, few, many, or a class for an expanded clone.

v_gene,j_gene,abundance,d_gene,CDR3aa,CDR3nt
TRBV5-1,TRBJ1-2,.,.,CASSLGPGGYGYAF,TGCGCCAGCAGCTTGGGACCCGGAGGCTATGGCTACGCCTTC
TRBV4-1,TRBJ2-7,many,.,CASSLSLAANYEQYF,TGCGCCAGCAGCCTATCCTTAGCGGCAAACTACGAGCAGTACTTC
TRBV29-1,TRBJ1-2,.,.,CSVSRQDYGYTF,TGCAGCGTTTCTAGACAGGACTATGGCTACACCTTC
TRBV28,TRBJ2-7,many,TRBD2,CASNGGAYEQYF,TGTGCCAGTAACGGGGGGGCCTACGAGCAGTACTTC
TRBV7-2,TRBJ1-5,many,.,CASSLASGVSVPQHF,TGTGCCAGCAGCTTAGCGTCAGGGGTGAGCGTGCCCCAGCATTTT
TRBV12-3/TRBV12-4,TRBJ2-7,.,.,CASSLMATYEQYF,TGTGCCAGCAGTTTAATGGCCACCTACGAGCAGTACTTC
TRBV7-2,TRBJ2-7,.,.,CASSLALKGVEQYF,TGTGCCAGCAGCTTAGCGCTAAAGGGGGTGGAGCAGTACTTC
TRBV11-1,TRBJ1-5,.,.,CASSLSGEGQPQHF,TGTGCCAGCAGCTTGTCAGGGGAAGGTCAGCCCCAGCATTTT
TRBV25-1,TRBJ1-2,.,.,CASSGSEWQGNYGYTF,TGTGCCAGCAGTGGAAGCGAATGGCAGGGCAACTATGGCTACACCTTC
TRBV11-2,TRBJ2-2,few,.,CASSLGGSKSHTGELLF,TGTGCCAGCAGCTTAGGGGGCTCCAAATCCCACACCGGGGAGCTGTTGTTT
TRBV6-1,TRBJ1-5,many,TRBD1,CATRTGKNQPQHF,TGTGCCACTCGGACAGGGAAAAATCAGCCCCAGCATTTT
TRBV5-1,TRBJ2-7,.,.,CASSWGASLSYEQYF,TGCGCCAGCAGCTGGGGCGCCAGCCTGAGCTACGAGCAGTACTTC
TRBV30,TRBJ2-5,.,TRBD2,CAYQTSGGLRGETQYF,TGTGCCTACCAGACTAGCGGGGGGTTGAGAGGAGAGACCCAGTACTTC